This T cell receptor beta chain is drawn from a study of T cell responses to AZD1222 COVID-19 vaccine. The data were produced by immunoSEQ multiplex PCR, yet TCRdb's version contains in-frame clones alone and is incomplete. Altogether 110,000 to 150,000 clones are present, about 92% being singletons, with the ten largest covering 7.5% to 9.5%. Turning to this clone: Its antigen is not identified.

Study-level results: Dominant CD4 TCR responses targeted spike regions 160-218 and 743-854. Most donors were white British and more were female, and clonal diversity was possibly underestimated. Epitopes outside B.1.351 and B.1.1.7 mutated regions reportedly drew nearly half of spike TCRs. Increased Spike-specific TCR breadth and depth were observed after two AZD1222 doses.

Losses at the gene ends were 0 bases for V and 8 bases for J; bases not matched to a gene: 9. Germline values: CDR1 SGDLS, CDR2 YYNGEE. The CDR3 spans 16 residues. This receptor was obtained from an adult in good health. The source material was peripheral blood, sampled on day 0 of AZD1222 vaccination. The V gene is TRBV9, the J gene TRBJ2-3, with 10 bases fitting TRBD2. The CDR3 bases are TGTGCCAGCAGCGTAGTCCCTAGCGGGGGTTCCGCTACGCAGTATTTT. Its translation is CASSVVPSGGSATQYF.